The entry below describes one T cell receptor (beta chain). The target antigen is unknown. Germline V gives CDR1 LNHDA, CDR2 SQIVND (reference sequence). This CDR3 spans 14 amino acids. Between the trimmed V and J ends, which lost 8 bases and 0 bases, there was a span of 14 bases. The data originate from a study of T cell responses to AZD1222 COVID-19 vaccine. Findings of the study overall: At baseline, seropositivity was found in only six AZD1222 recipients. Targets within unmutated variant regions were reportedly found for nearly half of spike-specific TCRs. Repertoire sampling was restricted to post-peak T cell response timepoints.

TCRdb keeps only in-frame clones here, not all; method: immunoSEQ multiplex PCR. The sample lists more than 150,000 clones; 88% were seen once. This chain joins TRBV19 and TRBJ2-7, with D tentatively TRBD2 (6 bases). This clonotype was sampled from an adult in good health. The specimen was peripheral blood, collected on day 0 of AZD1222 vaccination. The CDR3 region has the DNA TGTGCCAGTTCTCCGGGACTCTCCTCCTACGAGCAGTACTTC. This translates into CASSPGLSSYEQYF. Based on the CDR3 plus reference TRBV19 and TRBJ2-7, the full variable domain is DGGITQSPKYLFRKEGQNVTLSCEQNLNHDAMYWYRQDPGQGLRLIYYSQIVNDFQKGDIAEGYSVSREKKESFPLTVTSAQKNPTAFYLCASSPGLSSYEQYFGPGTRLTVT.